The 13 T cell receptor beta chains reported below all come from one sample, sequenced in a study of response to subunit inactivated influenza vaccine. Each CDR3 protein gets one entry after TCRdb re-called the RT-PCR reads with MiXCR. The table includes 650,000 to 800,000 distinct CDR3 sequences, 14% detected once. Sample: PBMCs from blood, taken 14 to 15 days before vaccination. The receptors stem from a man between 45 and 60 years old who received an inactivated influenza vaccine.

The chain employs TRBV28 and TRBJ1-6; TRBD1 agrees at 8 bases. The V segment lost 8 bases and the J segment 7 bases; nucleotides outside the gene matches: 10. The CDR3 runs to 15 residues. Germline assignment: CDR1 MDHEN and CDR2 SYDVKM. The CDR3 spells CASYPPGQGNSPLHF. CDR3 nucleotide sequence: TGTGCCAGCTACCCCCCTGGACAGGGAAATTCACCCCTCCACTTT.

This clonotype was counted between two and nine times. The rearrangement links TRBV4-3 to TRBJ2-7, with D tentatively TRBD2 (6 bases). V lost 0 bases and J 2 bases, leaving 11 bases between the germline ends. This CDR3 comprises 15 residues. CDR1 and CDR2 (germline): LGHNA, YSLEER. The CDR3 is CASSQDWRTTYEQYF. CDR3 coding DNA: TGCGCCAGCAGCCAAGATTGGAGGACTACCTACGAGCAGTACTTC.

This clonotype was seen only a few times. The J gene is TRBJ2-1, the V gene TRBV28, with 7 bases identical to TRBD2. Germline CDR1 MDHEN, CDR2 SYDVKM. CDR3 length equals 18 residues. J gave up 3 bases and V 6 bases, and 17 bases lay outside the gene matches. The CDR3: CASRETTLLGGSYNEQFF. The CDR3 nucleotides are TGTGCCAGCAGGGAAACTACCCTGCTCGGCGGGAGCTACAATGAGCAGTTCTTC.

This clonotype has only a few counts. The chain has TRBV29-1 and TRBJ1-1, with 9 bases identical to TRBD1. V was pared by 7 bases and J by 0 bases, with 6 bases of the junction left unmatched. CDR3 length: 14 residues. Germline V CDR1 and CDR2: SQVTM, ANQGSEA. The CDR3 reads CSALGQGLNTEAFF. In DNA form, the CDR3 reads TGCAGCGCTTTGGGACAGGGATTGAACACTGAAGCTTTCTTT.

This clonotype was detected ten times or more. This chain links TRBV12-3 or TRBV12-4 with TRBJ2-7, with a tentative D call TRBD1 (6 bases). Trimming stripped 5 bases from V and 1 base from J, with 9 bases between. The CDR3 runs 13 residues. The CDR3: CASSRTVSYEQYF. The CDR3 nucleotides are TGTGCCAGCAGTAGGACAGTTTCCTACGAGCAGTACTTC.

This clonotype has a count of ten or more. V usage is TRBV5-1 and J usage is TRBJ2-2; no clear D gene. The CDR3 totals 13 residues. With 4 bases removed from V and 6 bases from J, the gap between germline ends came to 10 bases. Germline V gene sequence: CDR1 SGHRS, CDR2 YFSETQ. The CDR3 region is CASSVAPPGELFF. The CDR3 coding sequence is TGCGCCAGCAGCGTAGCCCCCCCCGGGGAGCTGTTTTTT.

DNA for the CDR3: TGCGCCAGCTCTAGGGAACAGCCTGGGGCCGGGGAGCTGTTTTTT. It codes for CASSREQPGAGELFF. The genes are TRBV5-1 and TRBJ2-2; D gene ambiguous. The CDR3 extends over 15 amino acids. V shed 7 bases and J shed 6 bases, with 19 bases lying between them. Germline V lookup: CDR1 SGHRS, CDR2 YFSETQ.

This clonotype came up a few times. The chain is built from TRBV5-5 and TRBJ1-1; the D gene is possibly TRBD1 (5 bases). This CDR3 spans 18 amino acids. CDR1 SGHKS and CDR2 YYEKEE come from the germline V gene (reference sequence). Deletions cut 2 bases from V and 0 bases from J, with 20 bases between. The CDR3: CASSLVHRRSPMNTEAFF. CDR3 bases: TGTGCCAGCAGCTTAGTTCACAGGCGAAGTCCCATGAACACTGAAGCTTTCTTT.

The V gene is TRBV25-1, the J gene TRBJ2-5; D gene ambiguous. V was clipped by 1 base and J by 7 bases, with 13 bases between them. Germline V gene lookup returns CDR1 MGHDK and CDR2 SYGVNS. This CDR3 is 14 amino acids long. For the CDR3, the DNA is TGTGCCAGCAGTGAATCTGCCCATGTCTTGACCCAGTACTTC. Protein product: CASSESAHVLTQYF. Filled out from reference TRBV25-1 and TRBJ2-5, the complete variable domain reads EADIYQTPRYLVIGTGKKITLECSQTMGHDKMYWYQQDPGMELHLIHYSYGVNSTEKGDLSSESTVSRIRTEHFPLTLESARPSHTSQYLCASSESAHVLTQYFGPGTRLLVL.

V is TRBV7-9 and J is TRBJ2-7; TRBD1 agrees at 10 bases. With 5 bases clipped from V and 2 bases from J, the junction kept 9 bases outside the gene matches. Per the germline V gene, CDR1 is SEHNR and CDR2 is FQNEAQ (reference sequence). This CDR3 comprises 16 residues. This CDR3 reads CASSQSPGQGPYEQYF. The CDR3 DNA reads as TGTGCCAGCAGCCAAAGCCCGGGACAGGGGCCCTACGAGCAGTACTTC.

V and J are TRBV7-6 and TRBJ1-3, with 7 bases aligning to TRBD1. Germline V gene lookup returns CDR1 SGHVS and CDR2 FNYEAQ. V dropped 5 bases and J dropped 4; count of bases not matched to a gene: 2. The CDR3 has 13 amino acids. CDR3 amino acids: CASSGQEGNTIYF. Written as DNA, the CDR3 is TGTGCCAGCAGCGGACAGGAGGGAAACACCATATATTTT.

DNA for the CDR3: TGTGCCAGCAGCCCCACCGGGGGTGGAGGTGGCATTCAGTACTTC. Translating gives CASSPTGGGGGIQYF. The J gene is TRBJ2-4, the V gene TRBV7-2, with D tentatively TRBD2 (6 bases). The CDR3 loop spans 15 amino acids. From germline, CDR1 is SGHTA and CDR2 FQGNSA. Deletions cut 5 bases from V and 9 bases from J, with 20 bases between.

J is TRBJ1-4 and V is TRBV5-1, with D unresolved. This CDR3 is 14 amino acids long. Per germline, CDR1 SGHRS and CDR2 YFSETQ. Trimming removed 3 bases from V and 5 bases from J, with 11 bases in between. The CDR3: CASSSGAGNEKLFF. The CDR3 DNA follows: TGCGCCAGCAGCTCAGGTGCGGGGAATGAAAAACTGTTTTTT.